Listed below are T cell receptor beta chains from one sample, sequenced in a study of blood T cell repertoires in COVID-19. This table comes from immunoSEQ multiplex PCR, and its TCRdb copy is limited to in-frame clones, with some not included. The sample contains a few hundred thousand clones, more than 65% of which appear only once. The sample comprised peripheral blood. These receptors all stem from an older person with COVID-19, enrolled during active disease. The CDR3 runs from the conserved cysteine through the conserved F or W. The order of the fields is D gene, V gene, J gene, CDR3 protein, CDR3 DNA. A D gene is named only where the DNA matches it firmly.

TRBD2,TRBV29-1,TRBJ2-1,CSVGSAGVGEQFF,TGCAGCGTTGGATCGGCGGGAGTAGGGGAGCAGTTCTTC
NA,TRBV4-2,TRBJ1-2,CASSQVGGSYGYTF,TGTGCCAGCAGCCAAGTAGGTGGGAGCTATGGCTACACCTTC
NA,TRBV5-1,TRBJ1-2,CASSSLDQVSNYGYTF,TGCGCCAGCAGCTCCCTAGACCAAGTCTCTAACTATGGCTACACCTTC
NA,TRBV5-4,TRBJ1-1,CASSRGGTANTEAFF,TGTGCCAGCAGCCGAGGGGGAACAGCGAACACTGAAGCTTTCTTT
NA,TRBV5-8,TRBJ2-5,CASSLGAGQYF,TGTGCCAGCAGCTTGGGGGCAGGGCAGTACTTC
NA,TRBV3-1/TRBV3-2,TRBJ2-1,CASSQGFVSPREQFF,TGTGCCAGCAGCCAAGGTTTTGTTAGCCCCAGAGAGCAGTTCTTC
TRBD2,TRBV6-2/TRBV6-3,TRBJ2-1,CASSFPGTSGRGNHNEQFF,TGTGCCAGCAGTTTCCCCGGGACTAGCGGAAGGGGGAATCACAATGAGCAGTTCTTC
NA,TRBV15,TRBJ1-4,CATSDPIRGEKLFF,TGTGCCACCAGTGACCCCATAAGGGGGGAAAAACTGTTTTTT
TRBD2,TRBV5-1,TRBJ2-7,CASSFGTTLYEQYF,TGCGCCAGCAGCTTCGGGACTACACTCTACGAGCAGTACTTC
TRBD1,TRBV12-3/TRBV12-4,TRBJ1-1,CASSQQGFEAFF,TGTGCCAGCAGTCAACAGGGGTTTGAAGCTTTCTTT
NA,TRBV28,TRBJ2-7,CASSLLKAGHTYEQYF,TGTGCCAGCAGTTTATTAAAGGCGGGGCACACCTACGAGCAGTACTTC
NA,TRBV7-8,TRBJ2-1,CASSLMWGHNEQFF,TGTGCCAGCAGCTTAATGTGGGGGCACAATGAGCAGTTCTTC
NA,TRBV15,TRBJ1-5,CATSRDRMGLEGNQPQHF,TGTGCCACCAGCAGAGATCGAATGGGCCTGGAGGGTAATCAGCCCCAGCATTTT
NA,TRBV5-1,TRBJ2-3,CASSLESGGTDTQYF,TGCGCCAGCAGCTTGGAGAGCGGAGGCACAGATACGCAGTATTTT
NA,TRBV12-3/TRBV12-4,TRBJ2-1,CASTFPGYNEQFF,TGTGCCAGCACCTTCCCCGGCTACAATGAGCAGTTCTTC
NA,TRBV7-8,TRBJ1-3,CASSSDSGDGNTIYF,TGTGCCAGCAGCTCAGACTCGGGGGATGGAAACACCATATATTTT